A selection of T cell receptor beta chains follows, all from one sample in a study of cytomegalovirus exposure and HLA in healthy donors. Repertoires were generated with immunoSEQ multiplex PCR, while TCRdb's copy carries only in-frame clones and drops some. The table records about 110,000 clones, approximately 94% of them present only once. The sequencing sample was made of PBMCs. The origin of the receptors is a young woman in good health and CMV-seronegative. The CDR3 runs from the conserved cysteine through the conserved F or W. Each record gives: J gene, V gene, clone size, D gene, CDR3 DNA, CDR3 protein. A D gene is named only where the DNA matches it firmly. Some rows have no size entry. The others give once, few or many, or a class for an expanded clone.

J gene: TRBJ2-3
V gene: TRBV6-5
clone size: .
D gene: .
CDR3 DNA: TGTGCCAGCAGTTCTAGGATAATTGGTAGCACAGATACGCAGTATTTT
CDR3 protein: CASSSRIIGSTDTQYF

J gene: TRBJ1-4
V gene: TRBV7-9
clone size: .
D gene: TRBD1
CDR3 DNA: TGTGCCAGCAGCGGGCGGGACAGAAATAATGAAAAACTGTTTTTT
CDR3 protein: CASSGRDRNNEKLFF

J gene: TRBJ2-3
V gene: TRBV28
clone size: .
D gene: TRBD2
CDR3 DNA: TGTGCCAGCAGTAGACTAGCGCAGACCCCGAACACAGATACGCAGTATTTT
CDR3 protein: CASSRLAQTPNTDTQYF

J gene: TRBJ2-3
V gene: TRBV15
clone size: .
D gene: .
CDR3 DNA: TGTGCCACCAGCAGTTCGGATACGCAGTATTTT
CDR3 protein: CATSSSDTQYF

J gene: TRBJ2-7
V gene: TRBV2
clone size: .
D gene: .
CDR3 DNA: TGTGCCAGCAGTGGAGGCCAGGGGAACTACGAGCAGTACTTC
CDR3 protein: CASSGGQGNYEQYF

J gene: TRBJ2-7
V gene: TRBV11-2
clone size: once
D gene: .
CDR3 DNA: TGTGCCAGCAGCTTAGACGTCTCCTACGAGCAGTACTTC
CDR3 protein: CASSLDVSYEQYF

J gene: TRBJ1-1
V gene: TRBV7-6
clone size: .
D gene: .
CDR3 DNA: TGTGCCAGCAGCTTGGGGACAAACACTGAAGCTTTCTTT
CDR3 protein: CASSLGTNTEAFF

J gene: TRBJ2-1
V gene: TRBV7-6
clone size: .
D gene: TRBD2
CDR3 DNA: TGTGCCAGCAGCTTAAGCGGGGGGGTTCGCGTTGAGCAGTTCTTC
CDR3 protein: CASSLSGGVRVEQFF

J gene: TRBJ2-2
V gene: TRBV6-6
clone size: .
D gene: TRBD2
CDR3 DNA: TGTGCCAGCAAACCTCTCCGGGGGGGGCGTATCGGGGAGCTGTTTTTT
CDR3 protein: CASKPLRGGRIGELFF

J gene: TRBJ1-6
V gene: TRBV19
clone size: .
D gene: .
CDR3 DNA: TGTGCCAGTAGTATTAATAGCGGGGGCTATAATTCACCCCTCCACTTT
CDR3 protein: CASSINSGGYNSPLHF

J gene: TRBJ2-1
V gene: TRBV7-2
clone size: .
D gene: .
CDR3 DNA: TGTGCCAGCAGCTTTCGGGACTCGGGGGTCCATGAGCAGTTCTTC
CDR3 protein: CASSFRDSGVHEQFF

J gene: TRBJ2-1
V gene: TRBV7-7
clone size: .
D gene: TRBD2
CDR3 DNA: TGTGCTAGCAGCCCCGGGGGGTCCTACAATGAGCAGTTCTTC
CDR3 protein: CASSPGGSYNEQFF

J gene: TRBJ1-1
V gene: TRBV7-9
clone size: .
D gene: .
CDR3 DNA: TGTGCCAGCAGCTCCTTTCCGAACACTGAAGCTTTCTTT
CDR3 protein: CASSSFPNTEAFF

J gene: TRBJ2-3
V gene: TRBV6-4
clone size: once
D gene: TRBD2
CDR3 DNA: TGTGCCAGCAGTGATAGCGGGGGACCCACAGATACGCAGTATTTT
CDR3 protein: CASSDSGGPTDTQYF

J gene: TRBJ1-1
V gene: TRBV6-6
clone size: .
D gene: .
CDR3 DNA: TGTGCCAGCTGCGGCGTCACTGAAGCTTTCTTT
CDR3 protein: CASCGVTEAFF

J gene: TRBJ2-6
V gene: TRBV15
clone size: .
D gene: .
CDR3 DNA: TGTGCCACCAGCAGAGATCTAGGGGCTGGGGCCAACGTCCTGACTTTC
CDR3 protein: CATSRDLGAGANVLTF

J gene: TRBJ1-2
V gene: TRBV28
clone size: once
D gene: .
CDR3 DNA: TGTGCCACGACCCCTGGGCACTATGGCTACACCTTC
CDR3 protein: CATTPGHYGYTF

J gene: TRBJ2-1
V gene: TRBV11-3
clone size: .
D gene: .
CDR3 DNA: TGTGCCAGCAGCTTGCAGGGTGGGAATGAGCAGTTCTTC
CDR3 protein: CASSLQGGNEQFF

J gene: TRBJ2-1
V gene: TRBV6-5
clone size: .
D gene: .
CDR3 DNA: TGTGCCAGCAGTTCACTCCCGGGGAATGAGCAGTTCTTC
CDR3 protein: CASSSLPGNEQFF

J gene: TRBJ2-3
V gene: TRBV7-2
clone size: .
D gene: TRBD2
CDR3 DNA: TGTGCCAGCCGACTGCTAGCGGGGGGGATAGATACGCAGTATTTT
CDR3 protein: CASRLLAGGIDTQYF

J gene: TRBJ2-5
V gene: TRBV15
clone size: .
D gene: TRBD2
CDR3 DNA: TGTGCCACCAGCAGGGAGGGACTGCGGCGGGGAGGGCAAGAGACCCAGTACTTC
CDR3 protein: CATSREGLRRGGQETQYF

J gene: TRBJ2-2
V gene: TRBV9
clone size: .
D gene: .
CDR3 DNA: TGTGCCAGCAGCGTAGACAAGACAGAACCGAACACCGGGGAGCTGTTTTTT
CDR3 protein: CASSVDKTEPNTGELFF

J gene: TRBJ1-1
V gene: TRBV18
clone size: .
D gene: .
CDR3 DNA: TGTGCCAGCTCCCTCAGGGAGAACACTGAAGCTTTCTTT
CDR3 protein: CASSLRENTEAFF

J gene: TRBJ1-1
V gene: TRBV18
clone size: once
D gene: .
CDR3 DNA: TGTGCCAGCTCACCGAGTTCGAACACTGAAGCTTTCTTT
CDR3 protein: CASSPSSNTEAFF

J gene: TRBJ2-7
V gene: TRBV6-6
clone size: .
D gene: TRBD1
CDR3 DNA: TGTGCCAGCAGTTACGGGACAGGGGGCGCCGAGCAGTACTTC
CDR3 protein: CASSYGTGGAEQYF

J gene: TRBJ2-7
V gene: TRBV28
clone size: .
D gene: TRBD1
CDR3 DNA: TGTGCCAGCAGCCTCCGGGACAGGTTATCCTACGAGCAGTACTTC
CDR3 protein: CASSLRDRLSYEQYF

J gene: TRBJ2-1
V gene: TRBV7-2
clone size: .
D gene: TRBD2
CDR3 DNA: TGTGCCAGCAGCTTACGACCGCGTCTAGCGGGGTACAATGAGCAGTTCTTC
CDR3 protein: CASSLRPRLAGYNEQFF

J gene: TRBJ2-1
V gene: TRBV9
clone size: .
D gene: TRBD2
CDR3 DNA: TGTGCCAGCAGCGTAGATGGTAGCGGGGGAATCGGTGAGCAGTTCTTC
CDR3 protein: CASSVDGSGGIGEQFF

J gene: TRBJ1-4
V gene: TRBV14
clone size: .
D gene: TRBD1
CDR3 DNA: TGTGCCAGCAGCCAGACAGGGAAGTATGAAAAACTGTTTTTT
CDR3 protein: CASSQTGKYEKLFF

J gene: TRBJ2-7
V gene: TRBV6-5
clone size: .
D gene: .
CDR3 DNA: TGTGCCAGCAGTTACGACACCTCCTACGAGCAGTACTTC
CDR3 protein: CASSYDTSYEQYF

J gene: TRBJ1-1
V gene: TRBV27
clone size: .
D gene: TRBD1
CDR3 DNA: TGTGCCAGCAGAAGGGGACAGGGGGCTCAAGCTTTCTTT
CDR3 protein: CASRRGQGAQAFF

J gene: TRBJ2-5
V gene: TRBV7-7
clone size: .
D gene: .
CDR3 DNA: TGTGCTAGCAGCCTAACGGGGGGCAGAGAGACCCAGTACTTC
CDR3 protein: CASSLTGGRETQYF

J gene: TRBJ2-7
V gene: TRBV9
clone size: .
D gene: .
CDR3 DNA: TGTGCCAGCAGCGTATCGGGGTCTGCCTACGAGCAGTACTTC
CDR3 protein: CASSVSGSAYEQYF

J gene: TRBJ2-3
V gene: TRBV4-3
clone size: once
D gene: .
CDR3 DNA: TGCGCCAGCAGCCGTCAAGGGCCAGGGAATACAGATACGCAGTATTTT
CDR3 protein: CASSRQGPGNTDTQYF

J gene: TRBJ1-4
V gene: TRBV23-1
clone size: .
D gene: .
CDR3 DNA: TGCGCCAGCAGTCAATCGGCAGGGGTGACTAATGAAAAACTGTTTTTT
CDR3 protein: CASSQSAGVTNEKLFF

J gene: TRBJ1-1
V gene: TRBV5-8
clone size: .
D gene: TRBD1
CDR3 DNA: TGTGCCAGCAGCCTTTTCGACAGGGGCACTGAAGCTTTCTTT
CDR3 protein: CASSLFDRGTEAFF

J gene: TRBJ2-2
V gene: TRBV7-7
clone size: .
D gene: TRBD1
CDR3 DNA: TGTGCTAGCAGCACGGGACAGGGAGCGGTGGAGCTGTTTTTT
CDR3 protein: CASSTGQGAVELFF

J gene: TRBJ1-1
V gene: TRBV19
clone size: .
D gene: .
CDR3 DNA: TGTGCCAGTAGTCCGACGAGGCAAAACGAAGCTTTCTTT
CDR3 protein: CASSPTRQNEAFF

J gene: TRBJ2-2
V gene: TRBV11-2
clone size: .
D gene: .
CDR3 DNA: TGTGCCAGCAGCTTACGAGACTGGGCGGGGAACACCGGGGAGCTGTTTTTT
CDR3 protein: CASSLRDWAGNTGELFF

J gene: TRBJ2-3
V gene: TRBV7-6
clone size: once
D gene: TRBD2
CDR3 DNA: TGTGCCAGCAGCCAGAGACTAGCGGGGGGGGGTACGCAGTATTTT
CDR3 protein: CASSQRLAGGGTQYF

J gene: TRBJ2-5
V gene: TRBV27
clone size: .
D gene: TRBD1
CDR3 DNA: TGTGCCAGCAGCCATATTAGCACGCAGGGGGCCGGGGAGACCCAGTACTTC
CDR3 protein: CASSHISTQGAGETQYF

J gene: TRBJ1-5
V gene: TRBV7-2
clone size: .
D gene: .
CDR3 DNA: TGTGCCAGCAGCTTAATCCCCTTCGGGGTTCATCAGCCCCAGCATTTT
CDR3 protein: CASSLIPFGVHQPQHF

J gene: TRBJ1-2
V gene: TRBV6-5
clone size: .
D gene: .
CDR3 DNA: TGTGCCAGCAGTTACCCCAACCGGGAGGGCTACACCTTC
CDR3 protein: CASSYPNREGYTF

J gene: TRBJ1-5
V gene: TRBV9
clone size: .
D gene: .
CDR3 DNA: TGTGCCAGCAGCGGCGGGAGCTTCAATCAGCCCCAGCATTTT
CDR3 protein: CASSGGSFNQPQHF

J gene: TRBJ1-5
V gene: TRBV15
clone size: .
D gene: TRBD1
CDR3 DNA: TGTGCCACCAGCAGAGACAGACCAGGGGGCGAGGTCAGCAATCAGCCCCAGCATTTT
CDR3 protein: CATSRDRPGGEVSNQPQHF

J gene: TRBJ1-2
V gene: TRBV5-1
clone size: .
D gene: .
CDR3 DNA: TGCGCCAGCACGGAGGAGGGCAGGGCGACTCTATCTTCTAACTATGGCTACACCTTC
CDR3 protein: CASTEEGRATLSSNYGYTF

J gene: TRBJ2-6
V gene: TRBV5-5
clone size: .
D gene: TRBD1
CDR3 DNA: TGTGCCAGCAGCCTCGACAGGGAAACACCCCACTCTGGGGCCAACGTCCTGACTTTC
CDR3 protein: CASSLDRETPHSGANVLTF

J gene: TRBJ2-7
V gene: TRBV15
clone size: .
D gene: .
CDR3 DNA: TGTGCCACCAGCAGAGGTTGGCTCGAGCAGTACTTC
CDR3 protein: CATSRGWLEQYF

J gene: TRBJ1-5
V gene: TRBV27
clone size: .
D gene: TRBD1
CDR3 DNA: TGTGCCAGCAGTTTGGGACAGATAAATCAGCCCCAGCATTTT
CDR3 protein: CASSLGQINQPQHF

J gene: TRBJ2-1
V gene: TRBV5-1
clone size: .
D gene: .
CDR3 DNA: TGCGCCAGCAGCTTGGGCGGGACGCCATACAATGAGCAGTTCTTC
CDR3 protein: CASSLGGTPYNEQFF

J gene: TRBJ2-2
V gene: TRBV5-6
clone size: .
D gene: .
CDR3 DNA: TGTGCCAGCAGCTTGCAGGGAATCGGGGAGCTGTTTTTT
CDR3 protein: CASSLQGIGELFF

J gene: TRBJ2-5
V gene: TRBV5-4
clone size: .
D gene: TRBD1
CDR3 DNA: TGTGCCAGCAGCAGGACGCCGGGGACAGGCTACCAAGAGACCCAGTACTTC
CDR3 protein: CASSRTPGTGYQETQYF

J gene: TRBJ2-5
V gene: TRBV9
clone size: .
D gene: TRBD2
CDR3 DNA: TGTGCCAGCAGCGTAGCTACGGGGAGACTAGCGGGGGGCCGAAAAGAGACCCAGTACTTC
CDR3 protein: CASSVATGRLAGGRKETQYF

J gene: TRBJ1-6
V gene: TRBV27
clone size: .
D gene: .
CDR3 DNA: TGTGCCAGCAGTTTTTGGGGGGATAACTATAATTCACCCCTCCACTTT
CDR3 protein: CASSFWGDNYNSPLHF

J gene: TRBJ2-2
V gene: TRBV19
clone size: .
D gene: TRBD1
CDR3 DNA: TGTGCCAGTAGTATTCAGGGGGCTGGCACCGGGGAGCTGTTTTTT
CDR3 protein: CASSIQGAGTGELFF

J gene: TRBJ2-7
V gene: TRBV5-6
clone size: .
D gene: TRBD2
CDR3 DNA: TGTGCCAGCAGCTTCTCTGCGGGGGGTAGCTACGAGCAGTACTTC
CDR3 protein: CASSFSAGGSYEQYF

J gene: TRBJ2-7
V gene: TRBV19
clone size: once
D gene: .
CDR3 DNA: TGTGCCAGTAGTATAGAACAGGACAACTACGAGCAGTACTTC
CDR3 protein: CASSIEQDNYEQYF

J gene: TRBJ2-1
V gene: TRBV7-3
clone size: .
D gene: TRBD2
CDR3 DNA: TGTGCCAGCAGCCATAGCGGTATCGGGACTACCTACAATGAGCAGTTCTTC
CDR3 protein: CASSHSGIGTTYNEQFF